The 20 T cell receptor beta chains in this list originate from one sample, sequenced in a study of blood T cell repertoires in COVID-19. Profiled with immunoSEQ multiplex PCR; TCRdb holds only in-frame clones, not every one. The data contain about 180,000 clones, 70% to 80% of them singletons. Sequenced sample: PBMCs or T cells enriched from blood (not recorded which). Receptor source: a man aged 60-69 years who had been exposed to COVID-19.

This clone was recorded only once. The CDR3 sequence: CASSLRGQGVNYEQYF. In nucleotides, the CDR3 is TGTGCCAGCAGTTTAAGGGGACAGGGGGTGAACTACGAGCAGTACTTC. This chain joins TRBV27 and TRBJ2-7; 11 nucleotides match TRBD1. Germline V gene sequence: CDR1 MNHEY, CDR2 SMNVEV (reference sequence). Trimming removed 2 bases from V and 3 bases from J; junction bases left unmatched: 6. The CDR3 totals 16 residues.

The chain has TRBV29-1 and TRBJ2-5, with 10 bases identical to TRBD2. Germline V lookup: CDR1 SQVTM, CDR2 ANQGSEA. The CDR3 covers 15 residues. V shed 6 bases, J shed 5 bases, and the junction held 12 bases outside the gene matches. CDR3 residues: CSVPSGRARGETQYF. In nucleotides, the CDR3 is TGCAGCGTCCCCAGCGGGAGGGCGAGAGGGGAGACCCAGTACTTC. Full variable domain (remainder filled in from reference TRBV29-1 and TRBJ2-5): SAVISQKPSRDICQRGTSLTIQCQVDSQVTMMFWYRQQPGQSLTLIATANQGSEATYESGFVIDKFPISRPNLTFSTLTVSNMSPEDSSIYLCSVPSGRARGETQYFGPGTRLLVL.

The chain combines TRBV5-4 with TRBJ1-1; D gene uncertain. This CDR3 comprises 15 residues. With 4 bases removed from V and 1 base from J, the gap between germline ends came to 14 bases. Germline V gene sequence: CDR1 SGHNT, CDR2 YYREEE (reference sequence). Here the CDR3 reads CASSPPTGRNTEAFF. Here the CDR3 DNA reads TGTGCCAGCAGCCCGCCCACGGGGAGGAACACTGAAGCTTTCTTT.

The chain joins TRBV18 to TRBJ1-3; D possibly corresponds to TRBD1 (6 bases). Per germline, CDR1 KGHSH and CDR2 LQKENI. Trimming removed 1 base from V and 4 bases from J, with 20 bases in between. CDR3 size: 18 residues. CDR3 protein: CASSPRRAGASGGNTIYF. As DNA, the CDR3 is TGTGCCAGCTCACCACGGCGTGCGGGGGCCTCGGGGGGAAACACCATATATTTT.

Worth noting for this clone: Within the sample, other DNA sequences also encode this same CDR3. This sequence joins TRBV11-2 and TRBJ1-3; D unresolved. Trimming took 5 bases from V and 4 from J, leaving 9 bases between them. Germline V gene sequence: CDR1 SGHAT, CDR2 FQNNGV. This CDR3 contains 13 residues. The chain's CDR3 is CASSLGGGNTIYF. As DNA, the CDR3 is TGTGCCAGCAGCCTCGGCGGGGGAAACACCATATATTTT.

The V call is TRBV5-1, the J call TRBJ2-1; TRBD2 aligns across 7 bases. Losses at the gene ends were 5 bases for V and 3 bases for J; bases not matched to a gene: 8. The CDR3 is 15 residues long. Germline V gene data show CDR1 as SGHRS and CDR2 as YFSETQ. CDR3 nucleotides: TGCGCCAGCAGTGGCTTGAGCGGGAACTACAATGAGCAGTTCTTC. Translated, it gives CASSGLSGNYNEQFF.

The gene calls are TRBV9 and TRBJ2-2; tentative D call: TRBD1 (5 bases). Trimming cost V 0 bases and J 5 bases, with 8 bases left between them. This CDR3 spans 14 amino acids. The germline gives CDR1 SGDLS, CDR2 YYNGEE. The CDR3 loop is CASSVVGLTGELFF. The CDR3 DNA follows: TGTGCCAGCAGCGTAGTGGGGCTTACCGGGGAGCTGTTTTTT.

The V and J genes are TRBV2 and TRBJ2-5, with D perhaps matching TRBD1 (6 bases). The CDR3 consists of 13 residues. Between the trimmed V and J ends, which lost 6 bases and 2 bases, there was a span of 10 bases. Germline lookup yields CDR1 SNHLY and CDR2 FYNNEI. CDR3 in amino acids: CASSRDTQETQYF. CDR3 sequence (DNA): TGTGCCAGCAGCCGGGACACACAAGAGACCCAGTACTTC.

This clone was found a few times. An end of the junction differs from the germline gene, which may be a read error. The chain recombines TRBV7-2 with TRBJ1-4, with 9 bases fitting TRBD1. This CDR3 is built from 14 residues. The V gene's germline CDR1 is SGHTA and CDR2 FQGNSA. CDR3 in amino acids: CASSFDRGNGKLFF. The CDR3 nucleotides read TGTGCCAGCAGCTTCGACAGGGGGAATGGAAAACTGTTTTTT.

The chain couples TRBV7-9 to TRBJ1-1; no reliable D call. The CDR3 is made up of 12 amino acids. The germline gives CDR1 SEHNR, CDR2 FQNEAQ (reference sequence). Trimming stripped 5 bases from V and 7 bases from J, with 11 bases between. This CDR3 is CASSPVLVEAFF. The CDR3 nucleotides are TGTGCCAGCAGCCCGGTCCTCGTTGAAGCTTTCTTT.

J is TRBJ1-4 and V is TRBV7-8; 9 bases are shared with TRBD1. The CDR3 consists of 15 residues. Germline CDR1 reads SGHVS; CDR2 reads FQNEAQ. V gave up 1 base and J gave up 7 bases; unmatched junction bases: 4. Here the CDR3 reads CASSLGDRAPEKLFF. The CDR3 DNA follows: TGTGCCAGCAGCTTAGGGGACAGGGCGCCTGAAAAACTGTTTTTT.

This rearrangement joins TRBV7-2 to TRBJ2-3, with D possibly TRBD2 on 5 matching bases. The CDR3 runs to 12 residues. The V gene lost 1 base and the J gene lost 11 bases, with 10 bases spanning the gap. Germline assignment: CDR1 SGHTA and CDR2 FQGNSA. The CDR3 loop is CASSLGTREQYF. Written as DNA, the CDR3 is TGTGCCAGCAGCTTAGGAACTCGGGAGCAGTATTTT.

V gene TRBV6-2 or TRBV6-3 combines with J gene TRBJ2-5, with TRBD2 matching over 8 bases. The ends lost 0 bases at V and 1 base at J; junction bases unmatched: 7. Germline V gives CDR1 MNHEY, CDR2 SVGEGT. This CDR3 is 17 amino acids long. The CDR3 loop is CASSYSMLAGPQETQYF. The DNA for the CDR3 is TGTGCCAGCAGTTACTCGATGTTAGCGGGACCCCAAGAGACCCAGTACTTC.

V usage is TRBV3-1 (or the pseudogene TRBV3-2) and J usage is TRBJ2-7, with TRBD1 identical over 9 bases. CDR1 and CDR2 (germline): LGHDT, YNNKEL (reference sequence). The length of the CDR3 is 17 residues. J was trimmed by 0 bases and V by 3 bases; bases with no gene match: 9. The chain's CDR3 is CASSQGLGTGLSYEQYF. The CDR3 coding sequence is TGTGCCAGCAGCCAGGGCCTTGGGACAGGGCTCTCCTACGAGCAGTACTTC.

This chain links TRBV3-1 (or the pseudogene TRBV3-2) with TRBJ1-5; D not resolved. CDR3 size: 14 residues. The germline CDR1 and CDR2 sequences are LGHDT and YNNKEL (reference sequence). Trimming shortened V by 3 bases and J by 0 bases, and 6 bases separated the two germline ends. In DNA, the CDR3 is TGTGCCAGCAGCCAGGGAGTTAGCAATCAGCCCCAGCATTTT. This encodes CASSQGVSNQPQHF.

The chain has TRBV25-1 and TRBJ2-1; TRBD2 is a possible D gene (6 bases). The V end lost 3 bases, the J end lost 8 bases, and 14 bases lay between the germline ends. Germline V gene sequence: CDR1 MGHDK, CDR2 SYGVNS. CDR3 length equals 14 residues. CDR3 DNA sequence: TGTGCCAGCAGTGAGTCGGGAGTTTCTCATGAGCAGTTCTTC. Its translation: CASSESGVSHEQFF.

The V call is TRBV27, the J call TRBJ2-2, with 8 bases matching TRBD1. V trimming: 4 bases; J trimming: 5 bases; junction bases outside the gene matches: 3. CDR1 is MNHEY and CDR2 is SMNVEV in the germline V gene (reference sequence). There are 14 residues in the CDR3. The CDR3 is CASSSQGATGELFF. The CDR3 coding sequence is TGTGCCAGCAGTTCTCAGGGGGCAACCGGGGAGCTGTTTTTT.

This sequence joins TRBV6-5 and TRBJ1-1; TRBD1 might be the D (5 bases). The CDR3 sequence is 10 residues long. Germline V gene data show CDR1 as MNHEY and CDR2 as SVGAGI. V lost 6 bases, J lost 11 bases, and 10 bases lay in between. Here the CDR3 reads CASRGGIAFF. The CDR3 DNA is TGTGCCAGCAGGGGGGGGATCGCTTTCTTT.

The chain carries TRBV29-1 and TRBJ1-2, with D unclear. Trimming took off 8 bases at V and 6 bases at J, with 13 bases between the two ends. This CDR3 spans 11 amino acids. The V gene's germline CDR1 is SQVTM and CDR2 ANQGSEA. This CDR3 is CSTRERDGYTF. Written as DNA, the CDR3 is TGCAGCACGAGGGAACGGGATGGCTACACCTTC.

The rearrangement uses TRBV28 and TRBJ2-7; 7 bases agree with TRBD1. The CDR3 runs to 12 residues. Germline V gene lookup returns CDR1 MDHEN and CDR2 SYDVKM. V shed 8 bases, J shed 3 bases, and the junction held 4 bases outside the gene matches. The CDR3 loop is CASRGQVYEQYF. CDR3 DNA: TGTGCCAGCCGCGGACAGGTCTACGAGCAGTACTTC.